One sample yielded the 31 T cell receptor beta chains listed below, sequenced in a study of vaccination and CD4 T cells after COVID-19. Sequencing of the DNA from cultured CD4+ T cells was carried out with the Oncomine TCR Beta short-read assay. TCRdb reanalysed the PCR reads using MiXCR and keeps one entry per CDR3 protein. The sample records over 10,000 distinct CDR3 sequences, approximately 50% being singletons. Antigen specificity for these receptors is unknown. Treatment denoted: roughly ten-day PBMC culture with coronavirus spike peptide pools or control peptides (ViraFEST assay). Sequenced material: CD4+ T cells from blood, cultured in vitro. All receptors come from a human donor who had recovered from COVID-19.

This chain links TRBV7-9 with TRBJ2-7; 7 bases line up with TRBD2. The V gene end was trimmed by 4 bases and the J gene end by 2 bases; junction bases not matched to a gene: 5. This CDR3 region has 14 residues. Germline assignment: CDR1 SEHNR and CDR2 FQNEAQ (reference sequence). CDR3 residues: CASSSSGSPYEQYF. CDR3 nucleotides: TGTGCCAGCAGCTCTAGCGGTAGTCCCTACGAGCAGTACTTC.

The gene calls are TRBV7-2 and TRBJ1-2; 7 nucleotides agree with TRBD1. Trimming at V came to 5 bases and at J to 5 bases, leaving 11 bases not matched to a gene. The CDR3 has 15 amino acids. The germline V gene encodes CDR1 SGHTA and CDR2 FQGNSA. The CDR3 reads CASSEDRASLYGYTF. DNA for the CDR3: TGTGCCAGCAGCGAAGACAGGGCTTCCCTTTATGGCTACACCTTC.

This sequence joins TRBV6-2 or TRBV6-3 and TRBJ1-2, with D possibly being TRBD1 (6 bases). Germline V CDR1 and CDR2: MNHEY, SVGEGT. The CDR3 contains 12 residues. The V and J ends lost 5 bases and 10 bases respectively, with 14 bases between them. The CDR3 region has the DNA TGTGCCAGCAGTGACCCCCCAGGGGCCTACACCTTC. The encoded protein is CASSDPPGAYTF.

This clonotype was counted a few times. The chain combines TRBV25-1 with TRBJ1-6; tentatively, D is TRBD1 (5 bases). The V gene lost 1 base and the J gene lost 0 bases, with 10 bases spanning the gap. From germline, CDR1 is MGHDK and CDR2 SYGVNS. The CDR3 contains 17 residues. The CDR3 spells CASSESGLSSYNSPLHF. As DNA, the CDR3 is TGTGCCAGCAGTGAATCGGGGCTGAGCTCCTATAATTCACCCCTCCACTTT.

V is TRBV20-1 and J is TRBJ2-1, with D unresolved. The CDR3 is 15 residues long. Trimming shortened V by 5 bases and J by 0 bases, and 14 bases separated the two germline ends. Germline values: CDR1 DFQATT, CDR2 SNEGSKA (reference sequence). CDR3 in DNA: TGCAGTGCTTCCCCCGGAGCGAGCTCCTACAATGAGCAGTTCTTC. Translation gives CSASPGASSYNEQFF.

The chain has TRBV2 and TRBJ1-3, with unresolved D. The V and J ends lost 3 bases and 0 bases respectively, with 6 bases between them. The CDR3 is made up of 14 amino acids. The V gene's germline CDR1 is SNHLY and CDR2 FYNNEI. In DNA form, the CDR3 reads TGTGCCAGCAGTGATCCCAGCTCTGGAAACACCATATATTTT. Translated: CASSDPSSGNTIYF.

V gene TRBV6-1 combines with J gene TRBJ2-6; D is possibly TRBD1 (5 bases). The CDR3 is 14 residues long. V lost 8 bases, J lost 0 bases, and 8 bases lay in between. Germline V lookup: CDR1 MNHNS, CDR2 SASEGT. This CDR3 reads CASQGYSGANVLTF. CDR3 nucleotide sequence: TGTGCCAGCCAGGGTTACTCTGGGGCCAACGTCCTGACTTTC.

V gene TRBV6-1 combines with J gene TRBJ2-7; 12 nucleotides align to TRBD2. V gave up 5 bases and J gave up 6 bases; unmatched junction bases: 8. This CDR3 is built from 15 residues. Germline V lookup: CDR1 MNHNS, CDR2 SASEGT. DNA for the CDR3: TGTGCCAGCAGTCGAGGGACTAGCGGGCGATCCGAGCAGTACTTC. Translated: CASSRGTSGRSEQYF.

Here the CDR3 reads CASRTGGWKEQYF. Written as DNA, the CDR3 is TGTGCCAGCCGTACGGGCGGGTGGAAAGAGCAGTACTTC. The chain is built from TRBV5-8 and TRBJ2-7; D might be TRBD2 (5 bases). The germline V gene encodes CDR1 SGHTS and CDR2 YDEGEE. The CDR3 contains 13 residues. The V and J ends lost 7 bases and 7 bases respectively, with 18 bases between them.

The chain couples TRBV20-1 to TRBJ2-7; D uncertain. Trimming took off 3 bases at V and 7 bases at J, with 13 bases between the two ends. CDR1 is DFQATT and CDR2 is SNEGSKA in the germline V gene (reference sequence). The CDR3 consists of 12 residues. The CDR3 DNA sequence: TGCAGTGCTAGCAATCCCGGGCTAGAGCAGTACTTC. It translates to CSASNPGLEQYF.

This clonotype was seen a few times. J is TRBJ2-1 and V is TRBV20-1; D remains unclear. Trimming removed 0 bases at V and 7 bases at J, with 4 bases between. Germline V lookup: CDR1 DFQATT, CDR2 SNEGSKA (reference sequence). The CDR3 covers 11 residues. CDR3 protein: CSARDGNEQFF. As DNA, the CDR3 is TGCAGTGCTAGAGATGGGAATGAGCAGTTCTTC.

The chain carries TRBV11-2 and TRBJ2-7; the match to TRBD1 covers 10 bases. Trimming at V came to 5 bases and at J to 7 bases, leaving 8 bases not matched to a gene. The CDR3 consists of 14 residues. CDR1 is SGHAT, CDR2 FQNNGV, per germline. The CDR3 loop is CASSPTGTGDEQYF. The CDR3 DNA is TGTGCCAGCAGCCCAACCGGGACAGGGGATGAGCAGTACTTC.

The genes are TRBV6-1 and TRBJ2-4; 8 nucleotides line up with TRBD1. The CDR3 consists of 13 residues. The ends lost 5 bases at V and 8 bases at J; junction bases unmatched: 5. Germline V gene sequence: CDR1 MNHNS, CDR2 SASEGT. Here the CDR3 reads CASSLTGEDIQYF. In DNA, the CDR3 is TGTGCCAGCAGTCTGACAGGGGAGGACATTCAGTACTTC.

The chain combines TRBV27 with TRBJ2-1; tentatively, D is TRBD2 (6 bases). The germline V gene has CDR1 MNHEY and CDR2 SMNVEV (reference sequence). This CDR3 has 15 residues. V lost 6 bases and J 0 bases, leaving 12 bases between the germline ends. The DNA for the CDR3 is TGTGCCAGCAGCCGCGGGGCGGCCTCCTACAATGAGCAGTTCTTC. This gives the protein CASSRGAASYNEQFF.

The chain combines TRBV10-1 with TRBJ1-1, with TRBD1 as a possible D gene (5 bases). The germline V and J ends were trimmed by 6 bases and 3 bases, with 14 bases remaining between them. Germline CDR1 reads WNHNN; CDR2 reads SYGVQD (reference sequence). The CDR3 has 14 amino acids. The CDR3 here is CASSRTTDYTEAFF. CDR3 coding DNA: TGCGCCAGCAGCCGGACAACTGACTACACTGAAGCTTTCTTT.

The CDR3 sequence: CATGDQETQYF. CDR3 nucleotides: TGTGCCACGGGGGATCAAGAGACCCAGTACTTC. The gene calls are TRBV10-3 and TRBJ2-5, with D perhaps matching TRBD2 (6 bases). This CDR3 spans 11 amino acids. Germline V gene lookup returns CDR1 ENHRY and CDR2 SYGVKD. Trimming cost V 10 bases and J 2 bases, with 8 bases left between them.

This clonotype showed up just once. The chain combines TRBV6-2 or TRBV6-3 with TRBJ1-1; D remains ambiguous. The CDR3 is 15 residues long. Germline V gene data show CDR1 as MNHEY and CDR2 as SVGEGT. Trimming stripped 0 bases from V and 1 base from J, with 9 bases between. The CDR3 protein is CASSYSRSGNTEAFF. CDR3 sequence (DNA): TGTGCCAGCAGTTACTCGAGATCGGGGAACACTGAAGCTTTCTTT.

The rearrangement uses TRBV5-4 and TRBJ1-2; 7 bases line up with TRBD1. V trimming: 4 bases; J trimming: 2 bases; junction bases outside the gene matches: 8. Germline V gene sequence: CDR1 SGHNT, CDR2 YYREEE (reference sequence). This CDR3 comprises 15 residues. The CDR3 DNA reads as TGTGCCAGCAGCCTACACGGGACAGTCAACTATGGCTACACCTTC. Amino acids: CASSLHGTVNYGYTF. Variable domain in full (rest from reference TRBV5-4 and TRBJ1-2): ETGVTQSPTHLIKTRGQQVTLRCSSQSGHNTVSWYQQALGQGPQFIFQYYREEENGRGNFPPRFSGLQFPNYSSELNVNALELDDSALYLCASSLHGTVNYGYTFGSGTRLTVV.

The chain combines TRBV10-1 with TRBJ1-2; D not certain. CDR3 size: 13 residues. Trimming took off 7 bases at V and 4 bases at J, with 13 bases between the two ends. From germline, CDR1 is WNHNN and CDR2 SYGVQD (reference sequence). Here the CDR3 DNA reads TGCGCCAGCACCCCAAATGGTACCTATGGCTACACCTTC. Translating it yields CASTPNGTYGYTF.

J is TRBJ1-1 and V is TRBV6-4, with D tentatively TRBD1 (5 bases). V dropped 3 bases and J dropped 6 bases, with 11 bases sitting between them. Per germline, CDR1 MRHNA and CDR2 SNTAGT. This CDR3 comprises 13 residues. This CDR3 reads CASSEEAGAEAFF. Written as DNA, the CDR3 is TGTGCCAGCAGTGAAGAAGCGGGGGCTGAAGCTTTCTTT.

The chain joins TRBV11-1 to TRBJ2-7; D is possibly TRBD1 or TRBD2 (6 bases each). The V end lost 3 bases, the J end lost 2 bases, and 23 bases lay between the germline ends. CDR1 is SGHAT and CDR2 is FQDESV in the germline V gene (reference sequence). This CDR3 is built from 18 residues. The CDR3 here is CASSFWGAGERATYEQYF. DNA of the CDR3: TGTGCCAGCAGCTTTTGGGGGGCCGGAGAACGGGCCACCTACGAGCAGTACTTC.

V and J are TRBV7-2 and TRBJ1-1, with TRBD1 as a possible D gene (5 bases). The CDR3 length is 16 residues. Trimming left V 1 base short and J 0 bases short, with 12 bases between. The V gene's germline CDR1 is SGHTA and CDR2 FQGNSA. The CDR3 sequence is CASSLDRRGMNTEAFF. CDR3 nucleotide sequence: TGTGCCAGCAGCTTAGATCGGCGGGGGATGAACACTGAAGCTTTCTTT.

This clonotype appeared a few times. V and J are TRBV5-8 and TRBJ2-7, with D hard to call. V was pared by 3 bases and J by 4 bases, with 11 bases between. The CDR3 is made up of 13 amino acids. Germline V CDR1 and CDR2: SGHTS, YDEGEE. The CDR3 sequence is CASSSRTLYEQYF. The CDR3 DNA follows: TGTGCCAGCAGCTCGAGGACCCTTTACGAGCAGTACTTC.

V gene TRBV28 combines with J gene TRBJ1-1; D uncertain. Germline CDR1 MDHEN, CDR2 SYDVKM. The CDR3 runs 16 residues. V was clipped by 4 bases and J by 4 bases, with 19 bases between them. CDR3 nucleotides: TGTGCCAGCAGTTCCACCCCGGTCGGCCGGGGCACTGAAGCTTTCTTT. It specifies CASSSTPVGRGTEAFF.

The chain uses TRBV7-2 and TRBJ2-3; the D is unclear. Germline lookup yields CDR1 SGHTA and CDR2 FQGNSA. This CDR3 spans 13 amino acids. V lost 4 bases and J 4 bases, leaving 9 bases between the germline ends. The CDR3 sequence is CASSSWQADTQYF. Here the CDR3 DNA reads TGTGCCAGCAGCTCGTGGCAGGCAGATACGCAGTATTTT.

This clonotype was seen a few times. The V gene is TRBV20-1, the J gene TRBJ2-7, with TRBD1 as a possible D gene (6 bases). Germline-derived CDR1 and CDR2 are DFQATT and SNEGSKA (reference sequence). The CDR3 totals 12 residues. Trimming shortened V by 0 bases and J by 7 bases, and 10 bases separated the two germline ends. The CDR3 DNA reads as TGCAGTGCTAGAGACAGGGGATGGGAGCAGTACTTC. This codes for CSARDRGWEQYF.

This clonotype was counted between two and nine times. J is TRBJ1-5 and V is TRBV19; TRBD1 matches at 7 bases. The germline V gene has CDR1 LNHDA and CDR2 SQIVND (reference sequence). V was clipped by 7 bases and J by 6 bases; unmatched bases: 9. The CDR3 runs to 14 residues. This CDR3 reads CASTYTRGSQPQHF. The CDR3 region has the DNA TGTGCCAGTACTTATACCAGGGGGAGTCAGCCCCAGCATTTT.

The J gene is TRBJ1-6, the V gene TRBV10-3, with TRBD1 as a possible D gene (6 bases). The length of the CDR3 is 15 residues. Trimming shortened V by 2 bases and J by 7 bases, and 12 bases separated the two germline ends. Germline CDR1 ENHRY, CDR2 SYGVKD. CDR3 residues: CAISEPGTINSPLHF. The CDR3 DNA reads as TGTGCCATCAGTGAGCCCGGGACAATCAATTCACCCCTCCACTTT.

The chain employs TRBV18 and TRBJ2-5; perhaps TRBD1 as D (6 bases). Germline V CDR1 and CDR2: KGHSH, LQKENI. There are 14 residues in the CDR3. V was shortened by 2 bases and J by 4 bases, with 11 bases between the two germline ends. The CDR3 bases are TGTGCCAGCTCACCAAACCAGGGGTCAGAGACCCAGTACTTC. This translates into CASSPNQGSETQYF.

The chain combines TRBV7-9 with TRBJ2-6, with D unclear. Per the germline V gene, CDR1 is SEHNR and CDR2 is FQNEAQ (reference sequence). Trimming removed 4 bases from V and 0 bases from J, with 10 bases in between. CDR3 length equals 16 residues. CDR3 amino acids: CASSSSATSGANVLTF. CDR3 DNA sequence: TGTGCCAGCAGCTCGAGTGCCACCTCTGGGGCCAACGTCCTGACTTTC.

This chain joins TRBV5-4 and TRBJ2-5; D remains unclear. Per the germline V gene, CDR1 is SGHNT and CDR2 is YYREEE (reference sequence). The CDR3 runs to 13 residues. The V and J ends lost 0 bases and 6 bases respectively, with 9 bases between them. The DNA of the CDR3 is TGTGCCAGCAGCTTGGATGGAGTGAAGACCCAGTACTTC. Encoded protein: CASSLDGVKTQYF.